Detailed here is one T cell receptor (beta chain). Vbeta (60) and Jbeta (13) primers were used in the PCR. Clones were sequenced by immunoSEQ multiplex PCR, and TCRdb holds only the in-frame ones, with some missing. Of about 94,000 clones in the sample, about 68% were seen once. This sample stems from a study of cytomegalovirus exposure and HLA in healthy donors. V dropped 3 bases and J dropped 0 bases, with 11 bases sitting between them. Germline-derived CDR1 and CDR2 are MNHEY and SMNVEV (reference sequence). This CDR3 has 15 residues. This receptor was obtained from a young man in good health and CMV-seropositive. This sequence joins TRBV27 and TRBJ1-1, with D perhaps matching TRBD1 (5 bases). Specimen: PBMCs. CDR3 DNA sequence: TGTGCCAGCAGTTTTGGGGGGAACATGAACACTGAAGCTTTCTTT. It specifies CASSFGGNMNTEAFF.